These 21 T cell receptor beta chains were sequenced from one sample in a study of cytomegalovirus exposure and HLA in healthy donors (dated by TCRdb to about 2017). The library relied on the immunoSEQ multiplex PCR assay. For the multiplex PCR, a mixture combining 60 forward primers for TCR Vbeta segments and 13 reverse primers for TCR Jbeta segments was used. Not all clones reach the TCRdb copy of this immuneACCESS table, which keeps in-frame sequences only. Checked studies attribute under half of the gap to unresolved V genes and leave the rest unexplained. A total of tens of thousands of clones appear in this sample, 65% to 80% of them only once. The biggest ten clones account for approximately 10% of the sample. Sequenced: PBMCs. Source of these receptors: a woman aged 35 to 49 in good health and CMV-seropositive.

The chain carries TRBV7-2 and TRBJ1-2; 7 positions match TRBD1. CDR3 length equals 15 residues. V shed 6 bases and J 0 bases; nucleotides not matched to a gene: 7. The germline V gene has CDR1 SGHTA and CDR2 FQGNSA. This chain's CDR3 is CASRLTGTANYGYTF. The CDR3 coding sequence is TGTGCCAGCAGGCTGACAGGGACAGCTAACTATGGCTACACCTTC.

CDR3 sequence: CASSDLSYEQYF. The CDR3 nucleotides read TGTGCCAGCAGTGACCTCAGCTACGAGCAGTACTTC. This sequence joins TRBV2 and TRBJ2-7; D is unclear. V shed 3 bases and J shed 3 bases, with 6 bases lying between them. This CDR3 has 12 residues. Germline loops: CDR1 SNHLY, CDR2 FYNNEI.

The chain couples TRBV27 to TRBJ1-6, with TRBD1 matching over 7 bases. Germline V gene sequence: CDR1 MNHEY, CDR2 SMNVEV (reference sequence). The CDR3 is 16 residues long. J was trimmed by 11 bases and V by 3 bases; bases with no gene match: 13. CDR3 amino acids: CASSFVQPGGSAPLHF. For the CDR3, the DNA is TGTGCCAGCAGTTTCGTCCAGCCAGGGGGATCGGCACCCCTCCACTTT.

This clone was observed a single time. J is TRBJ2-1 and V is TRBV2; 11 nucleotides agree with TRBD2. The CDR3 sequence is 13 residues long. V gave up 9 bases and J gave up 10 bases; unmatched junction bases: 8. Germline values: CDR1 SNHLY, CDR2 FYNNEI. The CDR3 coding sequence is TGTGCCAGAGGATCACTAGCGGGAGACGAGCAGTTCTTC. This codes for CARGSLAGDEQFF.

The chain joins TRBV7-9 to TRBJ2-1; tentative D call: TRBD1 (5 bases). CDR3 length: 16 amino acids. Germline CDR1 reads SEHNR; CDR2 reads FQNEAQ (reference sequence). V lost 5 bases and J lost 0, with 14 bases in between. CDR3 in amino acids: CASSPPGHSSYNEQFF. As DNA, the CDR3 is TGTGCCAGCAGCCCACCAGGGCATAGCTCCTACAATGAGCAGTTCTTC.

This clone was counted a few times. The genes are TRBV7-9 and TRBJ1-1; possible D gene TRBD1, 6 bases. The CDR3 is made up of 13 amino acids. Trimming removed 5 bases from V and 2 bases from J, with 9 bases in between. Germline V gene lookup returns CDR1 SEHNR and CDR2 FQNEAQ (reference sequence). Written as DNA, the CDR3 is TGTGCCAGCAGCCCACAGGGAAACACTGAAGCTTTCTTT. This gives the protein CASSPQGNTEAFF.

CDR3: CASSLTESDTQYF. The DNA of the CDR3 is TGTGCCAGCTCACTGACAGAATCAGATACGCAGTATTTT. The rearrangement joins TRBV18 to TRBJ2-3, with D perhaps matching TRBD1 (5 bases). This CDR3 has 13 amino acids. Germline CDR1 is KGHSH and CDR2 is LQKENI. V lost 4 bases to trimming and J lost 4 bases, with 9 bases between them.

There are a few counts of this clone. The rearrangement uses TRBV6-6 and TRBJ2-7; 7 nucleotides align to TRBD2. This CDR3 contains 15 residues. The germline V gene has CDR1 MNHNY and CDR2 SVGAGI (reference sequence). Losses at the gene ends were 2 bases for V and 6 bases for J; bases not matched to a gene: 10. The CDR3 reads CASSYHGAGIGEQYF. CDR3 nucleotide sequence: TGTGCCAGCAGTTACCACGGAGCGGGGATAGGCGAGCAGTACTTC.

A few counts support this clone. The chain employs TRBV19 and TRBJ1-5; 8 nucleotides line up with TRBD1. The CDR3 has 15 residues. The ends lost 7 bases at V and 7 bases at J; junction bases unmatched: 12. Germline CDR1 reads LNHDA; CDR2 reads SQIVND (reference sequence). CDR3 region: CASNGWQGANQPQHF. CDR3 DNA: TGTGCCAGTAATGGTTGGCAGGGGGCGAACCAGCCCCAGCATTTT.

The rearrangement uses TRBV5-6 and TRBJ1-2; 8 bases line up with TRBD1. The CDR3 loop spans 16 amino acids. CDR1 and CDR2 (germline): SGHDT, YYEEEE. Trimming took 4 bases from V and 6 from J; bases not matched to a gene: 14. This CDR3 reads CASSRTGQGLLHGYTF. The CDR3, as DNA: TGTGCCAGCAGCCGTACAGGACAGGGTCTATTACATGGCTACACCTTC.

The CDR3 sequence is CASSSDSSGANVLTF. CDR3 bases: TGCGCCAGCAGCTCCGACAGCTCTGGGGCCAACGTCCTGACTTTC. The J gene is TRBJ2-6, the V gene TRBV5-1; tentatively, D is TRBD1 (5 bases). From germline, CDR1 is SGHRS and CDR2 YFSETQ. The CDR3 totals 15 residues. Trimming removed 3 bases at V and 0 bases at J, with 7 bases between.

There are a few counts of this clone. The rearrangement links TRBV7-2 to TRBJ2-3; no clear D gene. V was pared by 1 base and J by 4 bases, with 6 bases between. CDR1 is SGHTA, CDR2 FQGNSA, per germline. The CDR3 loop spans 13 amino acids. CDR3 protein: CASSLVLADTQYF. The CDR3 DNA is TGTGCCAGCAGCTTAGTTTTAGCAGATACGCAGTATTTT.

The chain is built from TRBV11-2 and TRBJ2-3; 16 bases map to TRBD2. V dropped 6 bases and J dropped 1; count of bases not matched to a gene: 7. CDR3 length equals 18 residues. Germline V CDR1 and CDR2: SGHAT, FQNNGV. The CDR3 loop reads CASRGTSGGALGTDTQYF. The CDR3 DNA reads TGTGCCAGCAGGGGGACTAGCGGGGGGGCCTTAGGCACAGATACGCAGTATTTT. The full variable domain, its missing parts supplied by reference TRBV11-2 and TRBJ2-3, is EAGVAQSPRYKIIEKRQSVAFWCNPISGHATLYWYQQILGQGPKLLIQFQNNGVVDDSQLPKDRFSAERLKGVDSTLKIQPAKLEDSAVYLCASRGTSGGALGTDTQYFGPGTRLTVL.

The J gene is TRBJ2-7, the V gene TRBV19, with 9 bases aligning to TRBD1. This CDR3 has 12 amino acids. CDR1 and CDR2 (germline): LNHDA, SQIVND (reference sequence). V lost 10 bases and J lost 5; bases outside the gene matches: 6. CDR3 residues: CATTGGGHEQYF. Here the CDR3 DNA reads TGTGCCACTACAGGGGGCGGCCACGAGCAGTACTTC.

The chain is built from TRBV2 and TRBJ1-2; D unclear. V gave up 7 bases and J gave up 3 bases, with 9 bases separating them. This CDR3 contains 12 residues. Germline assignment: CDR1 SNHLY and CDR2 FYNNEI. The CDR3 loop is CASNYDYYGYTF. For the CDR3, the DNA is TGTGCCAGCAACTATGATTACTATGGCTACACCTTC.

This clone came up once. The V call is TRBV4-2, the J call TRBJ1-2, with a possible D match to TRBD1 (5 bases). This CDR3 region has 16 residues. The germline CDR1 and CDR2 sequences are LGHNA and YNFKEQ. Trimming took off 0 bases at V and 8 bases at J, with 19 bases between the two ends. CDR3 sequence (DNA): TGTGCCAGCAGCCAAGATTTGATCGCCTCCAGGGAAGGCTACACCTTC. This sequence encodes CASSQDLIASREGYTF.

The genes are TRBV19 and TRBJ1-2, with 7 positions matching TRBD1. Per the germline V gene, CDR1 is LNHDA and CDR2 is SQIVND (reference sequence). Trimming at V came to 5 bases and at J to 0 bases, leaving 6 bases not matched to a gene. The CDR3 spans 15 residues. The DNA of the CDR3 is TGTGCCAGTAGTGCCCAGGGGGGAGCTAACTATGGCTACACCTTC. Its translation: CASSAQGGANYGYTF.

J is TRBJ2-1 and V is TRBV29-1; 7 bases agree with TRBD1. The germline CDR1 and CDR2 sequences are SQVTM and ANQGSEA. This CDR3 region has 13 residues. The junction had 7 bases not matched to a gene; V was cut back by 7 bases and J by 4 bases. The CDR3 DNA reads TGCAGCGGAGCCGGGACAGCGTACAATGAGCAGTTCTTC. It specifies CSGAGTAYNEQFF.

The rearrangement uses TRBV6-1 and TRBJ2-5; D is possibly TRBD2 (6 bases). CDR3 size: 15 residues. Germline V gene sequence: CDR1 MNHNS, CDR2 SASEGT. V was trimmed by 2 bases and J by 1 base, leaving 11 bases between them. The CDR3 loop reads CASSEYPTSQETQYF. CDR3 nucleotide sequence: TGTGCCAGCAGTGAATATCCGACTAGCCAAGAGACCCAGTACTTC.

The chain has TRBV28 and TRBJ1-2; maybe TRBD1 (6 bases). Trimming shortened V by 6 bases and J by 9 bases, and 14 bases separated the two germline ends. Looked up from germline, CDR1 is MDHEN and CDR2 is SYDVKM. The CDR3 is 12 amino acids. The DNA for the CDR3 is TGTGCCAGCAGATCGGACAGCCCCCGCTACACCTTC. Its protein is CASRSDSPRYTF.

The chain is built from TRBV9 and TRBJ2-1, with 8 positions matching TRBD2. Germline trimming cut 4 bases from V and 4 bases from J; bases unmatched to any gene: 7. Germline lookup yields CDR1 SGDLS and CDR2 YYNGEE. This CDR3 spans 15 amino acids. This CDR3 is CASSLTGGPYNEQFF. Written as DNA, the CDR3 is TGTGCCAGCAGCTTAACGGGAGGGCCTTACAATGAGCAGTTCTTC.